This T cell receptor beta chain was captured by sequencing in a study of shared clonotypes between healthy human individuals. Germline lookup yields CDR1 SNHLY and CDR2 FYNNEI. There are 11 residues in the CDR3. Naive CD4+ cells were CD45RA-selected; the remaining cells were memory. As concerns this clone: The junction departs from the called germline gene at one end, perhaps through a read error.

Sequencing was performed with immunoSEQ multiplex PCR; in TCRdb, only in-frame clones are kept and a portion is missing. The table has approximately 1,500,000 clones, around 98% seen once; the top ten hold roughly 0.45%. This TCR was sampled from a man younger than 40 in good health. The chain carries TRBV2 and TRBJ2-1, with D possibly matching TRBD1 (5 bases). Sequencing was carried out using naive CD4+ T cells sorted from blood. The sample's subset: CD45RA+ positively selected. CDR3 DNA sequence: TGTGCCAGCATGGGTTCAGGGCGTATGATCTTC. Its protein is CASMGSGRMIF.